Each of the 20 T cell receptor beta chains below was sequenced from the same sample in a study of shared clonotypes between healthy human individuals. Sequenced by immunoSEQ multiplex PCR; TCRdb stores in-frame clones only, minus some. The sample lists 950,000 to 1,100,000 clones; around 75% were seen once. The source material was memory CD4+ T cells sorted from blood. Stated subset: CD45RA-negative fraction. The receptors originated from a man aged 18 to 29 in good health.

This chain uses TRBV5-1 with TRBJ2-7; D ambiguous. The germline V and J ends were trimmed by 4 bases and 0 bases, with 17 bases remaining between them. This CDR3 has 16 amino acids. CDR1 is SGHRS and CDR2 is YFSETQ in the germline V gene. The CDR3 coding sequence is TGCGCCAGCAGCGCCTCCTCCCGAGGACCCTCCTACGAGCAGTACTTC. Encoded protein: CASSASSRGPSYEQYF.

This clone came up once. This rearrangement joins TRBV28 to TRBJ1-2, with 12 bases lining up with TRBD1. This CDR3 region has 17 residues. The junction had 12 bases not matched to a gene; V was cut back by 2 bases and J by 8 bases. Germline-derived CDR1 and CDR2 are MDHEN and SYDVKM. CDR3: CASSLRGSRDRGRGYTF. Here the CDR3 DNA reads TGTGCCAGCAGTTTACGCGGATCTAGGGACAGGGGGCGAGGCTACACCTTC.

The chain joins TRBV7-9 to TRBJ2-1; 8 bases fit TRBD2. Germline V lookup: CDR1 SEHNR, CDR2 FQNEAQ (reference sequence). J lost 9 bases, V lost 4 bases, and 8 bases had no gene match. CDR3 length: 14 amino acids. The CDR3: CASSSGTSYLEQFF. The CDR3 nucleotides are TGTGCCAGCAGCTCCGGGACTAGTTACCTTGAGCAGTTCTTC.

This chain uses TRBV18 with TRBJ1-1; D perhaps matches TRBD1 (5 bases). Trimming removed 2 bases from V and 0 bases from J, with 25 bases in between. CDR1 and CDR2 (germline): KGHSH, LQKENI. CDR3 length equals 20 residues. CDR3 sequence reads: CASSPNPLRSGTGLNTEAFF. The DNA of the CDR3 is TGTGCCAGCTCACCAAACCCCCTGCGATCCGGGACCGGATTGAACACTGAAGCTTTCTTT.

The rearrangement links TRBV5-1 to TRBJ2-1, with D tentatively TRBD2 (7 bases). Germline V gene lookup returns CDR1 SGHRS and CDR2 YFSETQ. V was pared by 0 bases and J by 5 bases, with 12 bases between. The CDR3 is made up of 15 amino acids. CDR3: CASSLEAGAHNEQFF. DNA of the CDR3: TGCGCCAGCAGCTTGGAGGCGGGGGCCCACAATGAGCAGTTCTTC.

J is TRBJ2-2 and V is TRBV5-4; 8 positions agree with TRBD2. V gave up 0 bases and J gave up 3 bases; unmatched junction bases: 7. This CDR3 has 17 residues. CDR1 SGHNT and CDR2 YYREEE come from the germline V gene (reference sequence). The CDR3 spells CASSLAGRGGDTGELFF. The CDR3 nucleotides are TGTGCCAGCAGCTTGGCCGGTCGGGGGGGCGACACCGGGGAGCTGTTTTTT.

The chain employs TRBV5-6 and TRBJ2-7; perhaps TRBD2 as D (6 bases). The CDR3 is made up of 15 amino acids. The V end was cut by 4 bases, the J end by 1 base, with 15 bases between. CDR1 and CDR2 (germline): SGHDT, YYEEEE. CDR3 sequence: CASSPGTHGSYEQYF. CDR3 nucleotide sequence: TGTGCCAGCAGCCCCGGGACTCACGGATCCTACGAGCAGTACTTC.

The gene calls are TRBV11-2 and TRBJ1-5; maybe TRBD1 (5 bases). The germline V and J ends were trimmed by 5 bases and 8 bases, with 13 bases remaining between them. Germline lookup yields CDR1 SGHAT and CDR2 FQNNGV. The CDR3 is 13 amino acids. This CDR3 is CASSPGREEPQHF. For the CDR3, the DNA is TGTGCCAGCAGCCCCGGCAGGGAGGAGCCCCAGCATTTT.

The chain recombines TRBV30 with TRBJ1-3; D may be TRBD1 (5 bases). Per germline, CDR1 GTSNPN and CDR2 SVGIG (reference sequence). The ends were cut back, 3 bases at V and 0 bases at J, with 9 bases in the middle. The CDR3 sequence is 14 residues long. CDR3 in amino acids: CAWRAGISGNTIYF. In DNA, the CDR3 is TGTGCCTGGAGGGCAGGGATCTCTGGAAACACCATATATTTT.

This chain connects TRBV7-3 to TRBJ2-7; D unresolved. Per germline, CDR1 SGHTA and CDR2 FQGTGA. Trimming left V 0 bases short and J 7 bases short, with 10 bases between. This CDR3 comprises 13 residues. This chain's CDR3 is CASSLTRSTEQYF. CDR3 DNA sequence: TGTGCCAGCAGCTTAACGAGGAGTACGGAGCAGTACTTC.

The chain joins TRBV6-5 to TRBJ1-1, with a weak D call TRBD1 (5 bases). Germline V gene data show CDR1 as MNHEY and CDR2 as SVGAGI. The CDR3 sequence is 15 residues long. Trimming took off 4 bases at V and 7 bases at J, with 19 bases between the two ends. CDR3 protein: CASSSARDLRDEAFF. Here the CDR3 DNA reads TGTGCCAGCAGTTCGGCCAGGGATCTGCGGGATGAAGCTTTCTTT.

The chain has TRBV28 and TRBJ2-3, with D unclear. V shed 3 bases and J shed 8 bases, with 21 bases lying between them. The CDR3 spans 16 residues. From germline, CDR1 is MDHEN and CDR2 SYDVKM. The CDR3 DNA follows: TGTGCCAGCAGTTTCGGTCTTTCTGAGATTGCCCGTACGCAGTATTTT. Its translation is CASSFGLSEIARTQYF.

A word on this clone: Other DNA sequences in the sample encode the same CDR3. This rearrangement joins TRBV6-1 to TRBJ1-2; D perhaps matches TRBD1 (6 bases). This CDR3 region has 14 residues. Germline V gives CDR1 MNHNS, CDR2 SASEGT. The V gene lost 1 base and the J gene lost 0 bases, with 6 bases spanning the gap. In DNA form, the CDR3 reads TGTGCCAGCAGTGAAGGGACAGCTAACTATGGCTACACCTTC. This encodes CASSEGTANYGYTF.

V is TRBV9 and J is TRBJ2-5, with a tentative D call TRBD1 (6 bases). V was trimmed by 0 bases and J by 5 bases, leaving 14 bases between them. Germline V CDR1 and CDR2: SGDLS, YYNGEE. The CDR3 consists of 15 residues. The chain's CDR3 is CASSVEPNRAETQYF. The CDR3 DNA reads as TGTGCCAGCAGCGTAGAACCCAACAGGGCTGAGACCCAGTACTTC.

V is TRBV6-1 and J is TRBJ2-7, with D maybe TRBD1 (6 bases). There are 15 residues in the CDR3. Germline V lookup: CDR1 MNHNS, CDR2 SASEGT. The germline V and J ends were trimmed by 2 bases and 2 bases, with 13 bases remaining between them. As DNA, the CDR3 is TGTGCCAGCAGTGAAATTTTTTCAGGGGCCTACGAGCAGTACTTC. Translating gives CASSEIFSGAYEQYF.

The chain has TRBV5-4 and TRBJ1-4, with D unclear. Trimming cost V 4 bases and J 4 bases, with 11 bases left between them. CDR3 size: 14 residues. Germline V CDR1 and CDR2: SGHNT, YYREEE (reference sequence). The CDR3 DNA follows: TGTGCCAGCAGCCCGGATCTCTTTAATGAAAAACTGTTTTTT. Translating it yields CASSPDLFNEKLFF.

This sequence joins TRBV20-1 and TRBJ2-3; D possibly corresponds to TRBD2 (5 bases). Germline lookup yields CDR1 DFQATT and CDR2 SNEGSKA (reference sequence). Trimming left V 1 base short and J 7 bases short, with 6 bases between. The CDR3 loop spans 11 amino acids. The CDR3 reads CSARVDYTQYF. The CDR3 region has the DNA TGCAGTGCTAGAGTGGACTATACGCAGTATTTT.

The chain joins TRBV6-1 to TRBJ1-2; 8 positions match TRBD1. Germline CDR1 and CDR2: MNHNS and SASEGT. The CDR3 has 16 residues. The trim removed 1 base at V and 7 bases at J, leaving 11 bases unmatched. The CDR3 loop is CASSEGTTGGGGGYTF. CDR3 nucleotides: TGTGCCAGCAGTGAAGGGACAACAGGGGGGGGCGGTGGCTACACCTTC.

The chain joins TRBV25-1 to TRBJ2-5; 7 bases are a match to TRBD2. The CDR3 has 17 amino acids. Trimming at V came to 6 bases and at J to 5 bases, leaving 18 bases not matched to a gene. Germline loops: CDR1 MGHDK, CDR2 SYGVNS. CDR3 DNA: TGTGCCAGCAGAGCCTGGACTAGGGGCGAAGACTGGGAGACCCAGTACTTC. Its protein product is CASRAWTRGEDWETQYF.

The chain links TRBV23-1 to TRBJ1-5; a possible D gene is TRBD1 (6 bases). TRBV23-1 is flagged as an ORF with uncertain function. This CDR3 is built from 17 residues. Trimming removed 2 bases from V and 4 bases from J, with 18 bases in between. CDR3 DNA: TGCGCCAGCAGTCAACACCGGTGGGAGGGGGAGAATCAGCCCCAGCATTTT. Amino acids: CASSQHRWEGENQPQHF.